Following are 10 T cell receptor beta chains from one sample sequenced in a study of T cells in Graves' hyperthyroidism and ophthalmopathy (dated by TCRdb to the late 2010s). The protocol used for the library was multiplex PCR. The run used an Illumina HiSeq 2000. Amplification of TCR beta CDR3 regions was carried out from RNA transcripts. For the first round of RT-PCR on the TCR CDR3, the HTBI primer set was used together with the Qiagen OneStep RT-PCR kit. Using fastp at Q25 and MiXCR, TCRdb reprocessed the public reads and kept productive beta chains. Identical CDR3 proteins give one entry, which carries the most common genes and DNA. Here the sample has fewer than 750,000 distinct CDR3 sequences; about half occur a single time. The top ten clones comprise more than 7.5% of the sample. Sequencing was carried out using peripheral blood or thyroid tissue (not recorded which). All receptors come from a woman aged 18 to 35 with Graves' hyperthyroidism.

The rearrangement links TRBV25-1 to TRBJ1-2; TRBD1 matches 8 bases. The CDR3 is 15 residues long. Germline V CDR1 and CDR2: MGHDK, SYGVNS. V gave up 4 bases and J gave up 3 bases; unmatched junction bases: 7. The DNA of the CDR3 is TGTGCCAGCAGTGGATACAAGACAGGGGACTATGGCTACACCTTC. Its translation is CASSGYKTGDYGYTF.

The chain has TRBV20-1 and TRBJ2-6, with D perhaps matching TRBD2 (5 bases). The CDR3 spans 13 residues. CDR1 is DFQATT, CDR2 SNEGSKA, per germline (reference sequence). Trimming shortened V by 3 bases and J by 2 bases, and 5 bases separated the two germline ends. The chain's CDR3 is CSARRAGANVLTF. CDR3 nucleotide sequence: TGCAGTGCTAGGAGGGCTGGGGCCAACGTCCTGACTTTC.

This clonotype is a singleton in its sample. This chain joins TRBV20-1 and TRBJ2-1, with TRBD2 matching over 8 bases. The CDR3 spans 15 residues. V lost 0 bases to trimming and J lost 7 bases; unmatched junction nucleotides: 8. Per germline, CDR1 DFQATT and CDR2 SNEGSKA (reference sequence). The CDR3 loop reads CSARDLSGRGNEQFF. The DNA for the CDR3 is TGCAGTGCTAGAGATCTAAGCGGGAGAGGGAATGAGCAGTTCTTC.

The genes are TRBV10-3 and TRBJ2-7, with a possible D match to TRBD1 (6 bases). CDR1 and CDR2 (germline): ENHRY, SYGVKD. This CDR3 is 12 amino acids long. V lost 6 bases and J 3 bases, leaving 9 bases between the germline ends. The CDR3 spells CAIRVRGYEQYF. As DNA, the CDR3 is TGTGCCATCAGAGTCAGGGGCTACGAGCAGTACTTC.

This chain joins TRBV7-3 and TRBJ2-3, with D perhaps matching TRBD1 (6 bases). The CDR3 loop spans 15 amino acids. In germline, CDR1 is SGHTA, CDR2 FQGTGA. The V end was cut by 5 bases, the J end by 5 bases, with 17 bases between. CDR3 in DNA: TGTGCCAGCAGCCTGGAAAGGGGGAGTGTAGATACGCAGTATTTT. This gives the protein CASSLERGSVDTQYF.

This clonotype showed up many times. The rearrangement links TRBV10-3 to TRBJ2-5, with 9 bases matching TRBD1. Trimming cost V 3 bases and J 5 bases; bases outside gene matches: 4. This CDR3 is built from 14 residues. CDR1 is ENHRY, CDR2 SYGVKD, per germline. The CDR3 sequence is CAISERDRAETQYF. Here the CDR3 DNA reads TGTGCCATCAGTGAAAGGGACAGGGCGGAGACCCAGTACTTC.

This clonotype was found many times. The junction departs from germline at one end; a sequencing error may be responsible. The CDR3 sequence is CASSILGPTEASF. The CDR3 bases are TGTGCCAGCAGTATCCTGGGGCCAACTGAAGCTTCCTTT. The gene calls are TRBV12-3 or TRBV12-4 and TRBJ1-1; possibly TRBD1 for D (5 bases). This CDR3 contains 13 residues.

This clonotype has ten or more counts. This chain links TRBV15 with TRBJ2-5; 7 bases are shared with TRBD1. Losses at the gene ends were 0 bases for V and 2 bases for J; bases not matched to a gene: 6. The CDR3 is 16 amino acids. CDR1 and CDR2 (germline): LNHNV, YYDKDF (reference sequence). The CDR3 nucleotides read TGTGCCACCAGCAGAGATAGAGGGGGCCGACAAGAGACCCAGTACTTC. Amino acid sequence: CATSRDRGGRQETQYF.

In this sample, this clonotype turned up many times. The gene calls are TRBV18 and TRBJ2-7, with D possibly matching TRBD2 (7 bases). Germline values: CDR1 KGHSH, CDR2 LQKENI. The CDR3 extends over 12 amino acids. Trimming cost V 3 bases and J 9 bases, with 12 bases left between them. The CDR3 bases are TGTGCCAGCTCACCGGGGGGGCGCGGGCAGTACTTC. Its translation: CASSPGGRGQYF.

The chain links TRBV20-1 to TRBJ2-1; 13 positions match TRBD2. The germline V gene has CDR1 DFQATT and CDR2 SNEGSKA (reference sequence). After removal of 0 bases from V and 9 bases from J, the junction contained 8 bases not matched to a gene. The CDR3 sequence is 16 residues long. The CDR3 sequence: CSARDLGLAGDGEQFF. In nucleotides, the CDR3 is TGCAGTGCTAGAGATCTTGGACTAGCGGGAGATGGTGAGCAGTTCTTC.